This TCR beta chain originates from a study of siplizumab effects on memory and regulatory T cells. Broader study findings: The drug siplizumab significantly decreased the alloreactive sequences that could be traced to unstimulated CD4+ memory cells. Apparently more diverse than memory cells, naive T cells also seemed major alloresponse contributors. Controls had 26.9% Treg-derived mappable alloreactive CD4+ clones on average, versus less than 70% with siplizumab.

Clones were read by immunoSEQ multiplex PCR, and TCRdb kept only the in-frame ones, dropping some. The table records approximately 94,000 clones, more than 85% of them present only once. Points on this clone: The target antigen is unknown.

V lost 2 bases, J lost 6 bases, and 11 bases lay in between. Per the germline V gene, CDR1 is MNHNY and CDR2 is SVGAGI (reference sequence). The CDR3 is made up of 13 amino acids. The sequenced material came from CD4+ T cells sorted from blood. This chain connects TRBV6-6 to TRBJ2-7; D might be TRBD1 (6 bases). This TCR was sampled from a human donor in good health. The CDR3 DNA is TGTGCCAGCAGTTACCCGCCAGGGGCCGAGCAGTACTTC. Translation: CASSYPPGAEQYF.